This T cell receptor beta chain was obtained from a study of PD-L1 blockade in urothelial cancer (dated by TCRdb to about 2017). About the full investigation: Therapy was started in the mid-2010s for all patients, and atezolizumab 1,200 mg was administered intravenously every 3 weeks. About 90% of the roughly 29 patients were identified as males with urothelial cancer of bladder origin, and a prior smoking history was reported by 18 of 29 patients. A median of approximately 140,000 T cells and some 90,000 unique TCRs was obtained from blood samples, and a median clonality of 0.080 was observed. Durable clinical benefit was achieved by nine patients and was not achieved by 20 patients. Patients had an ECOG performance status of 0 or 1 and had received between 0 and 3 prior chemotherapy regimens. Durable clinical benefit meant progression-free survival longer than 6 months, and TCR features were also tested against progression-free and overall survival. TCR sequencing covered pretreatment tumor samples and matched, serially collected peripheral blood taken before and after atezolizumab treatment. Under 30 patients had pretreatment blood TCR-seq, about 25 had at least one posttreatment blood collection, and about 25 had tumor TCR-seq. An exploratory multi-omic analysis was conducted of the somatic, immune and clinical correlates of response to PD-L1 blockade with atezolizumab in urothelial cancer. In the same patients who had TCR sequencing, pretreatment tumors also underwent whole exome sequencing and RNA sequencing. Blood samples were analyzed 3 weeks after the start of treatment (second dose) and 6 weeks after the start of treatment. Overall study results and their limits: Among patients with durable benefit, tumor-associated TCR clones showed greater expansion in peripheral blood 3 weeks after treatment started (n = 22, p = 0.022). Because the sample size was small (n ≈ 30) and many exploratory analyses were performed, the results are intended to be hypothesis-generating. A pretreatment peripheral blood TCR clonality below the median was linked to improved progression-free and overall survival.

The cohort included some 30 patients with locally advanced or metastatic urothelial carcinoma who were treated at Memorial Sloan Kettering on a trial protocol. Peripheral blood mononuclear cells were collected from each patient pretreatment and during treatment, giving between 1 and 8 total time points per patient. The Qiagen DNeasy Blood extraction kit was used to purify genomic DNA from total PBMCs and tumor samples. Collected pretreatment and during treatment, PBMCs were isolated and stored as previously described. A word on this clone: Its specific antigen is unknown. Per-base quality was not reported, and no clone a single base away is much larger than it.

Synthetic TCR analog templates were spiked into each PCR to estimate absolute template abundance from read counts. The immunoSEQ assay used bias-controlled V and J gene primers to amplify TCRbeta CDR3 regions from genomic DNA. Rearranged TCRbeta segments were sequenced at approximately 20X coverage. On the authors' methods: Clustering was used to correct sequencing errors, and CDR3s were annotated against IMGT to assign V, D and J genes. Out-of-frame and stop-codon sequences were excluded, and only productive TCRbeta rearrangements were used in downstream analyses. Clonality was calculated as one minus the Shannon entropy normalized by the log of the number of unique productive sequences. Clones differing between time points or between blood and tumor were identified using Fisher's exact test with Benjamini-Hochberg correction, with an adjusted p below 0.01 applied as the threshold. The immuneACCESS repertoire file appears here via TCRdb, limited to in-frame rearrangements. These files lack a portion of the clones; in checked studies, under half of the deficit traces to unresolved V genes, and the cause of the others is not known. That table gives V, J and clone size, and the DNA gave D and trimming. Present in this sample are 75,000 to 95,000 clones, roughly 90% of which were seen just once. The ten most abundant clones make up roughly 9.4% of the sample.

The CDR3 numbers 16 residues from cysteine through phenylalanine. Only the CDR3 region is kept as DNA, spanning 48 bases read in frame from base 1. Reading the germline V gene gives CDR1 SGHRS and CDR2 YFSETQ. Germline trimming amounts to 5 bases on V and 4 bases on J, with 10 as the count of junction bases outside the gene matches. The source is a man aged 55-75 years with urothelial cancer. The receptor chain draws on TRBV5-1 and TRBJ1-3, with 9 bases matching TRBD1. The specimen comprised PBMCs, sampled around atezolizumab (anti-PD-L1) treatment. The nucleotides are TGCGCCAGCAGTACACAGGGGGCCAGGGCCGGAAACACCATATATTTT. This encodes CASSTQGARAGNTIYF.